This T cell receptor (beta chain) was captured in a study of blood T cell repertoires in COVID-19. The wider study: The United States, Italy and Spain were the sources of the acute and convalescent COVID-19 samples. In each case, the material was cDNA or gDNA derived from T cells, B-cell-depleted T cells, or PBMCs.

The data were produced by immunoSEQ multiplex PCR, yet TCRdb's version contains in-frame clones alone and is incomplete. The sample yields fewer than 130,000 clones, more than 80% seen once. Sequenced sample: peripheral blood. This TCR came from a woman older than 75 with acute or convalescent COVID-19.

This chain's CDR3 is CATRETVYTEAFF. CDR3 in DNA: TGTGCCACCAGGGAGACGGTGTACACTGAAGCTTTCTTT. V gene TRBV10-3 combines with J gene TRBJ1-1; tentative D call: TRBD1 (5 bases). Germline CDR1 is ENHRY and CDR2 is SYGVKD. The CDR3 length is 13 residues. V was cut by 10 bases and J by 3 bases, with 15 bases left in between.